Each of the 27 T cell receptor beta chains below was sequenced from the same sample in a study of patients and donors after allogeneic stem cell transplantation. TCRdb itself ran the RT-PCR reads through MiXCR, one entry per CDR3 protein. This sample has roughly 140,000 distinct CDR3 sequences, with about two fifths found just once. Material for sequencing was blood, either unsorted or a sorted T cell fraction (not recorded which). The receptors derive from a human donor who was either an allogeneic HSCT recipient or a stem cell or donor lymphocyte infusion donor (not recorded which). It is not recorded whose cells these are; they may come from a transplant donor.

The chain is built from TRBV7-2 and TRBJ1-5, with D maybe TRBD1 (5 bases). Germline assignment: CDR1 SGHTA and CDR2 FQGNSA. There are 14 residues in the CDR3. The V end lost 1 base, the J end lost 5 bases, and 9 bases lay between the germline ends. The CDR3 DNA is TGTGCCAGCAGCTTAGAAGAAGGGGATCAGCCCCAGCATTTT. Amino acid sequence: CASSLEEGDQPQHF.

This chain uses TRBV9 with TRBJ2-1; 10 bases fit TRBD2. V trimming: 0 bases; J trimming: 7 bases; junction bases outside the gene matches: 7. Germline assignment: CDR1 SGDLS and CDR2 YYNGEE. The CDR3 consists of 16 residues. This chain's CDR3 is CASSVEQRGGLNEQFF. For the CDR3, the DNA is TGTGCCAGCAGCGTAGAACAGCGGGGGGGCTTGAATGAGCAGTTCTTC.

This clonotype was counted only a few times. The chain couples TRBV5-1 to TRBJ1-1; 8 bases align to TRBD1. Per the germline V gene, CDR1 is SGHRS and CDR2 is YFSETQ. V shed 6 bases, J shed 2 bases, and the junction held 12 bases outside the gene matches. The CDR3 contains 16 residues. The CDR3 loop reads CASTPLFGQGNTEAFF. CDR3 bases: TGCGCCAGCACCCCTCTTTTCGGACAGGGAAACACTGAAGCTTTCTTT.

The chain combines TRBV25-1 with TRBJ1-6; D unclear. V gave up 8 bases and J gave up 6 bases, with 11 bases separating them. The CDR3 consists of 13 residues. The germline gives CDR1 MGHDK, CDR2 SYGVNS. In DNA form, the CDR3 reads TGTGCCAGCGGAGGGAAAGTTAATTCACCCCTCCACTTT. It translates to CASGGKVNSPLHF.

This clonotype occurred a few times. The chain is built from TRBV3-1 and TRBJ1-5, with TRBD1 matching 9 bases. There are 16 residues in the CDR3. CDR1 LGHDT and CDR2 YNNKEL come from the germline V gene (reference sequence). The V and J ends lost 4 bases and 6 bases, in that order; junction bases with no gene match: 10. Here the CDR3 reads CASSPGTGIGTQPQHF. The CDR3 bases are TGTGCCAGCAGCCCCGGGACAGGGATAGGCACTCAGCCCCAGCATTTT.

This clonotype was recorded a few times. The rearrangement joins TRBV20-1 to TRBJ1-1; perhaps TRBD1 as D (5 bases). With 3 bases removed from V and 2 bases from J, the gap between germline ends came to 16 bases. Per germline, CDR1 DFQATT and CDR2 SNEGSKA (reference sequence). CDR3 length equals 15 residues. CDR3: CSASLPLGTNTEAFF. Written as DNA, the CDR3 is TGCAGTGCTAGCTTACCTCTCGGGACTAACACTGAAGCTTTCTTT.

CDR3 nucleotide sequence: TGCGCCAGCAGCGGGGTGGGGTTGACTAATGAAAAACTGTTTTTT. Translation gives CASSGVGLTNEKLFF. This chain links TRBV5-1 with TRBJ1-4; no definite D call. Trimming took off 4 bases at V and 2 bases at J, with 12 bases between the two ends. The germline CDR1 and CDR2 sequences are SGHRS and YFSETQ. The length of the CDR3 is 15 residues.

V usage is TRBV20-1 and J usage is TRBJ2-3; weak D call: TRBD1 (6 bases). This CDR3 region has 13 residues. Germline V gene data show CDR1 as DFQATT and CDR2 as SNEGSKA (reference sequence). Trimming pared 5 bases from V and 2 bases from J, leaving 11 bases between. CDR3 coding DNA: TGCAGTGCTTCTTGGACAGACACAGATACGCAGTATTTT. Translated, it gives CSASWTDTDTQYF.

This rearrangement joins TRBV7-2 to TRBJ1-5, with a possible D match to TRBD1 (6 bases). Trimming shortened V by 5 bases and J by 4 bases, and 12 bases separated the two germline ends. The germline gives CDR1 SGHTA, CDR2 FQGNSA. This CDR3 is built from 14 residues. The CDR3 DNA is TGTGCCAGCAGCCTGGACAGACCGAATCAGCCCCAGCATTTT. Translated: CASSLDRPNQPQHF.

This chain connects TRBV6-6 to TRBJ2-1; TRBD1 matches 12 bases. Germline V gene data show CDR1 as MNHNY and CDR2 as SVGAGI (reference sequence). The length of the CDR3 is 18 residues. V dropped 0 bases and J dropped 5; count of bases not matched to a gene: 8. CDR3: CASSYSGTGGGPHNEQFF. For the CDR3, the DNA is TGTGCCAGCAGTTACTCTGGGACAGGGGGCGGTCCTCACAATGAGCAGTTCTTC.

The chain has TRBV20-1 and TRBJ1-2, with no clear D. Germline CDR1 and CDR2: DFQATT and SNEGSKA (reference sequence). Trimming took 0 bases from V and 2 from J, leaving 10 bases between them. The CDR3 is made up of 14 amino acids. The CDR3 bases are TGCAGTGCTAGAGAGCTCGGGCAAAACTATGGCTACACCTTC. This translates into CSARELGQNYGYTF.

The table lists this clonotype with a few counts. The chain couples TRBV28 to TRBJ1-4; 7 bases align to TRBD1. V lost 6 bases to trimming and J lost 8 bases; unmatched junction nucleotides: 12. Germline CDR1 is MDHEN and CDR2 is SYDVKM. The CDR3 sequence is 15 residues long. CDR3 DNA sequence: TGTGCCAGCAGCCAAACGACAGGGCGGTTCGAAAAACTGTTTTTT. Encoded protein: CASSQTTGRFEKLFF.

This clonotype was picked up a small number of times. The V call is TRBV5-1, the J call TRBJ1-1, with TRBD1 identical over 7 bases. The CDR3 is 14 amino acids. CDR1 and CDR2 from the germline V gene are SGHRS and YFSETQ. Trimming removed 4 bases from V and 4 bases from J; junction bases left unmatched: 7. CDR3 bases: TGCGCCAGCAGCGATGACAGGGTAATCACTGAAGCTTTCTTT. As protein: CASSDDRVITEAFF. Variable domain in full (rest from reference TRBV5-1 and TRBJ1-1): KAGVTQTPRYLIKTRGQQVTLSCSPISGHRSVSWYQQTPGQGLQFLFEYFSETQRNKGNFPGRFSGRQFSNSRSEMNVSTLELGDSALYLCASSDDRVITEAFFGQGTRLTVV.

The V gene is TRBV3-1, the J gene TRBJ1-2, with TRBD1 matching 7 bases. CDR1 is LGHDT and CDR2 is YNNKEL in the germline V gene (reference sequence). This CDR3 region has 15 residues. The ends lost 4 bases at V and 2 bases at J; junction bases unmatched: 7. In DNA, the CDR3 is TGTGCCAGCAGCCCCCGACAGGGTTTAAACTATGGCTACACCTTC. This encodes CASSPRQGLNYGYTF.

The V call is TRBV7-8, the J call TRBJ1-2; no definite D call. The V end was cut by 5 bases, the J end by 8 bases, with 15 bases between. The CDR3 length is 13 residues. The germline V gene has CDR1 SGHVS and CDR2 FQNEAQ. The DNA of the CDR3 is TGTGCCAGCAGCCTGGGCCAGAAGAAGGGCTACACCTTC. This encodes CASSLGQKKGYTF.

The chain couples TRBV5-5 to TRBJ2-3, with D unresolved. The CDR3 consists of 14 residues. Per germline, CDR1 SGHKS and CDR2 YYEKEE (reference sequence). V lost 2 bases to trimming and J lost 0 bases, with 7 bases between them. CDR3 loop: CASSLRASTDTQYF. CDR3 in DNA: TGTGCCAGCAGCTTACGAGCTAGCACAGATACGCAGTATTTT.

The J gene is TRBJ1-2, the V gene TRBV6-6; 7 bases are a match to TRBD1. CDR3 length equals 12 residues. Germline CDR1 reads MNHNY; CDR2 reads SVGAGI (reference sequence). With 6 bases clipped from V and 7 bases from J, the junction kept 5 bases outside the gene matches. The CDR3 DNA reads as TGTGCCAGCAGAGACAGGGCTACTGGCTACACCTTC. It specifies CASRDRATGYTF.

The chain carries TRBV12-3 or TRBV12-4 and TRBJ2-1; the D is unclear. CDR3 length equals 13 residues. Deletions cut 3 bases from V and 8 bases from J, with 11 bases between. As DNA, the CDR3 is TGTGCCAGCAGTTTGATACCAGTCCATGAGCAGTTCTTC. Its translation: CASSLIPVHEQFF.

This clonotype was counted a single time. V gene TRBV30 combines with J gene TRBJ2-3; D is ambiguous. CDR3 size: 11 residues. The V and J ends lost 3 bases and 5 bases respectively, with 6 bases between them. Germline-derived CDR1 and CDR2 are GTSNPN and SVGIG (reference sequence). The CDR3 nucleotides are TGTGCCTGGAGCGCCGAAGATACGCAGTATTTT. Protein product: CAWSAEDTQYF. Looking up the rest from reference TRBV30 and TRBJ2-3 gives the full variable domain: SQTIHQWPATLVQPVGSPLSLECTVEGTSNPNLYWYRQAAGRGLQLLFYSVGIGQISSEVPQNLSASRPQDRQFILSSKKLLLSDSGFYLCAWSAEDTQYFGPGTRLTVL.

The rearrangement uses TRBV5-5 and TRBJ1-1; tentatively, D is TRBD1 (5 bases). Germline-derived CDR1 and CDR2 are SGHKS and YYEKEE (reference sequence). Trimming stripped 4 bases from V and 0 bases from J, with 10 bases between. The CDR3 spans 14 residues. CDR3 in amino acids: CASSSRALNTEAFF. The CDR3 region has the DNA TGTGCCAGCAGCAGCAGGGCCTTGAACACTGAAGCTTTCTTT.

CDR3 loop: CATSDLSPGKGTEAFF. CDR3 coding DNA: TGTGCCACCAGTGATTTGAGCCCAGGCAAGGGCACTGAAGCTTTCTTT. The chain recombines TRBV24-1 with TRBJ1-1, with D unresolved. Per the germline V gene, CDR1 is KGHDR and CDR2 is SFDVKD. This CDR3 region has 16 residues. Trimming left V 0 bases short and J 4 bases short, with 14 bases between.

This clonotype has a handful of counts. J is TRBJ1-6 and V is TRBV4-2; D unresolved. Trimming removed 4 bases at V and 7 bases at J, with 5 bases between. The CDR3 covers 12 residues. Germline lookup yields CDR1 LGHNA and CDR2 YNFKEQ. In DNA form, the CDR3 reads TGTGCCAGCAGCCCGTTGAATTCACCCCTCCACTTT. Translating gives CASSPLNSPLHF.

This clonotype has just a few counts. This chain links TRBV12-3 or TRBV12-4 with TRBJ1-2, with TRBD1 matching 8 bases. The V and J ends lost 4 bases and 4 bases, in that order; junction bases with no gene match: 8. This CDR3 is built from 15 residues. In DNA, the CDR3 is TGTGCCAGCAGTTCGGGGCAGGGGGCGAGCTATGGCTACACCTTC. Protein product: CASSSGQGASYGYTF.

CDR3: CASRWGTQPANTGELFF. CDR3 nucleotide sequence: TGTGCCAGCAGATGGGGCACGCAGCCCGCGAACACCGGGGAGCTGTTTTTT. V usage is TRBV13 and J usage is TRBJ2-2, with a tentative D call TRBD1 (5 bases). This CDR3 has 17 residues. The V gene lost 6 bases and the J gene lost 0 bases, with 17 bases spanning the gap. Germline values: CDR1 PRHDT, CDR2 FYEKMQ (reference sequence). Full variable domain (outside the CDR3, taken from reference TRBV13 and TRBJ2-2): AAGVIQSPRHLIKEKRETATLKCYPIPRHDTVYWYQQGPGQDPQFLISFYEKMQSDKGSIPDRFSAQQFSDYHSELNMSSLELGDSALYFCASRWGTQPANTGELFFGEGSRLTVL.

The V and J genes are TRBV5-1 and TRBJ1-4, with D hard to call. From germline, CDR1 is SGHRS and CDR2 YFSETQ. The CDR3 length is 19 residues. The V end lost 2 bases, the J end lost 2 bases, and 22 bases lay between the germline ends. The CDR3 here is CASSFGLRAGGFTNEKLFF. The DNA of the CDR3 is TGCGCCAGCAGCTTCGGTCTTAGGGCAGGAGGGTTCACTAATGAAAAACTGTTTTTT.

The chain uses TRBV7-2 and TRBJ1-2; 8 nucleotides align to TRBD1. Per germline, CDR1 SGHTA and CDR2 FQGNSA. This CDR3 contains 15 residues. Trimming cost V 4 bases and J 7 bases; bases outside gene matches: 11. CDR3 sequence: CASSSRDGRGLGYTF. The CDR3 DNA follows: TGTGCCAGCAGCTCTAGAGATGGCAGGGGGCTTGGCTACACCTTC.

There are a few counts of this clonotype. V is TRBV2 and J is TRBJ2-7, with no clear D. This CDR3 spans 14 amino acids. Trimming cost V 0 bases and J 2 bases, with 8 bases left between them. Germline CDR1 reads SNHLY; CDR2 reads FYNNEI. The CDR3: CASSEAFGPYEQYV. CDR3 nucleotides: TGTGCCAGCAGTGAAGCGTTTGGTCCCTACGAGCAGTACGTC.